The 22 T cell receptor beta chains below come from one sample, sequenced in a study of T cell repertoires in cytomegalovirus infection. TCRdb reprocessed the reads with MiXCR, giving one entry per CDR3 protein. Among 150,000 to 200,000 distinct CDR3 sequences listed, 13% to 15% were seen once. Source material: PBMCs. The source of these receptors is a human donor in good health (CMV status not recorded). Some clones in this sample may be carry-over from other donors' samples.

The sample holds many counts of this clonotype. J is TRBJ2-3 and V is TRBV7-2; 7 bases are a match to TRBD2. The J segment lost 1 base and the V segment lost 5 bases, leaving 3 bases of the junction unmatched. The CDR3 is 14 residues long. Germline V gives CDR1 SGHTA, CDR2 FQGNSA. The CDR3 sequence is CASSPTSGTDTQYF. In nucleotides, the CDR3 is TGTGCCAGCAGCCCTACTAGCGGCACAGATACGCAGTATTTT.

This chain uses TRBV19 with TRBJ1-2; no clear D gene. With 7 bases removed from V and 10 bases from J, the gap between germline ends came to 19 bases. The CDR3 is 13 residues long. CDR1 LNHDA and CDR2 SQIVND come from the germline V gene (reference sequence). Here the CDR3 DNA reads TGTGCCAGTACCCCCCGGGAACTGCTGGTCTACACCTTC. Translated: CASTPRELLVYTF.

V is TRBV7-9 and J is TRBJ2-1; tentatively, D is TRBD1 (5 bases). The CDR3 consists of 14 residues. Germline lookup yields CDR1 SEHNR and CDR2 FQNEAQ (reference sequence). The ends were cut back, 1 base at V and 6 bases at J, with 10 bases in the middle. The CDR3 coding sequence is TGTGCCAGCAGCTTAGTTGGCAGGGTCAATGAGCAGTTCTTC. Its protein is CASSLVGRVNEQFF.

Only a few counts were recorded for this clonotype. The chain uses TRBV6-2 or TRBV6-3 and TRBJ1-1, with D perhaps TRBD1 (6 bases). Germline CDR1 and CDR2: MNHEY and SVGEGT. The ends were cut back, 6 bases at V and 4 bases at J, with 18 bases in the middle. The CDR3 runs to 15 residues. As DNA, the CDR3 is TGTGCCAGCAGATTTTCCACAGGGCGGACCACTGAAGCTTTCTTT. It specifies CASRFSTGRTTEAFF.

This clonotype was detected many times. The chain is built from TRBV7-2 and TRBJ2-3, with D possibly TRBD2 on 5 matching bases. The CDR3 is made up of 13 amino acids. The germline gives CDR1 SGHTA, CDR2 FQGNSA. Trimming shortened V by 5 bases and J by 3 bases, and 9 bases separated the two germline ends. For the CDR3, the DNA is TGTGCCAGCAGCCCCCGGGGAACAGATACGCAGTATTTT. Its protein product is CASSPRGTDTQYF.

This clonotype was recorded at least ten times. The V call is TRBV7-2, the J call TRBJ1-2; maybe TRBD1 (6 bases). The ends were cut back, 0 bases at V and 4 bases at J, with 9 bases in the middle. Germline values: CDR1 SGHTA, CDR2 FQGNSA. The CDR3 spans 14 residues. The CDR3 is CASSLAQGRYGYTF. CDR3 in DNA: TGTGCCAGCAGCTTAGCCCAGGGGCGCTATGGCTACACCTTC.

This chain joins TRBV20-1 and TRBJ2-7, with 9 bases lining up with TRBD1. This CDR3 spans 14 amino acids. V was clipped by 3 bases and J by 6 bases; unmatched bases: 9. The germline gives CDR1 DFQATT, CDR2 SNEGSKA (reference sequence). The CDR3 DNA follows: TGCAGTGCTAGCTCCGGGACAGGGTATTTCGAGCAGTACTTC. Its translation: CSASSGTGYFEQYF.

This clonotype was counted between two and nine times. The rearrangement links TRBV24-1 to TRBJ2-1, with D perhaps matching TRBD1 (8 bases). CDR3 length: 16 amino acids. Trimming cost V 4 bases and J 4 bases, with 16 bases left between them. Germline assignment: CDR1 KGHDR and CDR2 SFDVKD. The CDR3 DNA reads TGTGCCACCAGTGACCCCACAGGGGGGGCGTACAATGAGCAGTTCTTC. This translates into CATSDPTGGAYNEQFF.

This clonotype occurred many times. V is TRBV7-2 and J is TRBJ2-5, with D perhaps TRBD1 or TRBD2 (5 bases each). The CDR3 contains 17 residues. Germline V lookup: CDR1 SGHTA, CDR2 FQGNSA. Trimming removed 2 bases from V and 4 bases from J, with 20 bases in between. The CDR3 sequence: CASSLRDRWSVGETQYF. The CDR3 DNA follows: TGTGCCAGCAGCTTAAGGGACCGGTGGAGCGTTGGAGAGACCCAGTACTTC.

The table lists this clonotype with many counts. This sequence joins TRBV28 and TRBJ2-7, with 12 bases aligning to TRBD1. CDR1 and CDR2 (germline): MDHEN, SYDVKM. V was clipped by 5 bases and J by 5 bases; unmatched bases: 10. The CDR3 runs to 16 residues. CDR3 loop: CASSAAGTGGFDEQYF. DNA of the CDR3: TGTGCCAGCAGTGCCGCCGGGACAGGGGGCTTCGACGAGCAGTACTTC. Variable domain in full (rest from reference TRBV28 and TRBJ2-7): DVKVTQSSRYLVKRTGEKVFLECVQDMDHENMFWYRQDPGLGLRLIYFSYDVKMKEKGDIPEGYSVSREKKERFSLILESASTNQTSMYLCASSAAGTGGFDEQYFGPGTRLTVT.

A word on this clonotype: A much larger clone lies one base from this, so it may be a read error. The gene calls are TRBV5-4 and TRBJ2-1, with D possibly TRBD1 on 5 matching bases. The CDR3 runs to 15 residues. Germline V gene sequence: CDR1 SGHNT, CDR2 YYREEE (reference sequence). CDR3 amino acids: CASSKIGPGLNGQFF. The CDR3 nucleotides read TGTGCCAGCAGCAAGATCGGGCCAGGGTTGAATGGGCAGTTCTTC.

This clonotype occurred many times. The chain links TRBV19 to TRBJ2-1; 9 nucleotides match TRBD2. CDR1 is LNHDA and CDR2 is SQIVND in the germline V gene (reference sequence). With 4 bases clipped from V and 0 bases from J, the junction kept 1 base outside the gene matches. The CDR3 sequence is 15 residues long. For the CDR3, the DNA is TGTGCCAGTAGTAATAGCGGGAGCTCCTACAATGAGCAGTTCTTC. Protein sequence: CASSNSGSSYNEQFF.

This sequence joins TRBV29-1 and TRBJ2-3; TRBD1 is a possible D gene (6 bases). Germline loops: CDR1 SQVTM, CDR2 ANQGSEA. The CDR3 contains 12 residues. Trimming pared 7 bases from V and 8 bases from J, leaving 16 bases between. The CDR3 DNA is TGCAGCGCTAGGGACACCACGTTTACGCAGTATTTT. Translating it yields CSARDTTFTQYF.

The genes are TRBV12-3 or TRBV12-4 and TRBJ2-1; perhaps TRBD1 as D (5 bases). Trimming pared 5 bases from V and 0 bases from J, leaving 14 bases between. The CDR3 loop spans 16 amino acids. The CDR3 sequence is CASSGQGVPSYNEQFF. CDR3 nucleotide sequence: TGTGCCAGCAGTGGGCAAGGGGTCCCCTCCTACAATGAGCAGTTCTTC.

V gene TRBV6-5 combines with J gene TRBJ2-7, with D possibly matching TRBD1 (5 bases). V lost 5 bases, J lost 3 bases, and 14 bases lay in between. Germline V gene sequence: CDR1 MNHEY, CDR2 SVGAGI. The CDR3 length is 14 residues. Here the CDR3 DNA reads TGTGCCAGCAGTGACGGACAAGGTGTCTACGAGCAGTACTTC. Its protein product is CASSDGQGVYEQYF.

The V call is TRBV25-1, the J call TRBJ1-6; no reliable D call. Germline lookup yields CDR1 MGHDK and CDR2 SYGVNS. V shed 1 base and J shed 7 bases, with 5 bases lying between them. This CDR3 has 13 residues. CDR3: CASSELENSPLHF. Written as DNA, the CDR3 is TGTGCCAGCAGTGAATTGGAGAATTCACCCCTCCACTTT.

There are many counts of this clonotype. V is TRBV10-3 and J is TRBJ2-2; 9 bases align to TRBD1. The germline V gene encodes CDR1 ENHRY and CDR2 SYGVKD. CDR3 length: 16 residues. Trimming took 6 bases from V and 3 from J; bases not matched to a gene: 8. The CDR3 DNA is TGTGCCATCAGCGTGGGACAGGGTGGTGACACCGGGGAGCTGTTTTTT. Its translation is CAISVGQGGDTGELFF.

The chain carries TRBV18 and TRBJ2-7, with D perhaps TRBD1 or TRBD2 (5 bases each). Looked up from germline, CDR1 is KGHSH and CDR2 is LQKENI. The CDR3 contains 14 residues. The V end lost 1 base, the J end lost 4 bases, and 11 bases lay between the germline ends. The CDR3 DNA is TGTGCCAGCTCACCACAGGGGACGCAATACGAGCAGTACTTC. As protein: CASSPQGTQYEQYF.

This clonotype was seen at least ten times. The chain is built from TRBV12-3 or TRBV12-4 and TRBJ2-6; the D call may be TRBD1 or TRBD2 (5 bases each). Trimming cost V 7 bases and J 1 base, with 20 bases left between them. The CDR3 loop spans 18 amino acids. CDR3 amino acids: CASTQDGALDSGANVLTF. The CDR3 coding sequence is TGTGCCAGCACCCAGGACGGGGCTCTCGATTCTGGGGCCAACGTCCTGACTTTC.

This clonotype was seen repeatedly, ten times or more. V gene TRBV29-1 combines with J gene TRBJ1-5; D not resolved. The CDR3 extends over 16 amino acids. From germline, CDR1 is SQVTM and CDR2 ANQGSEA. Trimming pared 6 bases from V and 1 base from J, leaving 19 bases between. DNA for the CDR3: TGCAGCGTGAACTCCACGAGATGGGTCAGCAATCAGCCCCAGCATTTT. Translation gives CSVNSTRWVSNQPQHF.

This clonotype occurred many times. The chain has TRBV4-1 and TRBJ2-5; 8 nucleotides align to TRBD2. This CDR3 region has 16 residues. V shed 5 bases, J shed 5 bases, and the junction held 13 bases outside the gene matches. Germline CDR1 reads MGHRA; CDR2 reads YSYEKL. CDR3 loop: CASSFRVGGALETQYF. For the CDR3, the DNA is TGCGCCAGCAGCTTCAGGGTCGGGGGGGCCCTGGAGACCCAGTACTTC.

Only a few counts were recorded for this clonotype. V and J are TRBV20-1 and TRBJ2-5; 7 nucleotides agree with TRBD1. The germline V gene has CDR1 DFQATT and CDR2 SNEGSKA (reference sequence). V dropped 5 bases and J dropped 5; count of bases not matched to a gene: 11. This CDR3 region has 14 residues. The CDR3 region is CSAGRDSRGETQYF. CDR3 sequence (DNA): TGCAGTGCTGGAAGGGACAGTCGAGGCGAGACCCAGTACTTC.